This TCR beta chain was profiled in a study of OX40 agonist ivuxolimab in advanced cancers. Study-level information: Prior anti-PD-1, anti-PD-L1 or anti-CTLA-4 therapy did not bar entry, and 40% had some. Study results and caveats: Certain nonresponders likewise exhibited a low normalized T-cell clonal expansion. It was not determined which antigens were specifically recognized by the peripheral T cells that had undergone clonal expansion.

Worth noting for this clone: The antigen is not known.

Assay used: immunoSEQ multiplex PCR; TCRdb lists only in-frame clones, some missing. The data hold about 77,000 clones, with around 86% observed a single time. The length of the CDR3 is 15 residues. CDR1 and CDR2 (germline): KGHSH, LQKENI. V lost 4 bases and J 0 bases, leaving 7 bases between the germline ends. This TCR derives from an adult with an advanced solid tumor such as melanoma, head and neck, liver or kidney cancer. Source: CD4+ or CD8+ T cells sorted from blood, taken in a trial of the OX40 agonist ivuxolimab. The chain links TRBV18 to TRBJ2-6, with D possibly matching TRBD1 (6 bases). The CDR3 DNA follows: TGTGCCAGCTCACAGACAGGCTCTGGGGCCAACGTCCTGACTTTC. Protein product: CASSQTGSGANVLTF.